These 2 T cell receptor beta chains originate from one sample sequenced in a study of blood T cells in healthy people across ages (dated by TCRdb to about 2015). The library was generated by 5' RACE. TCRdb lists the instrument as Illumina HiSeq 2500. A second PCR of about 6 to 11 cycles was performed with a sample-barcoded 5' primer and a J-beta primer mix. TCRdb redid the processing of the public reads, applying fastp at Q25 and MiXCR, and retained in-frame beta chains. Every entry covers one CDR3 protein and lists the most common genes and DNA from its rows. Recorded for this sample are nearly 800,000 distinct CDR3 sequences; about 25% of them occurred a single time. The top ten hold roughly 3.5% of the sample. The same data also went into a second study, on T cells of mothers and their children.

Specimen: blood. The receptors stem from a boy younger than 18 in good health.

This clonotype was observed a single time. The chain joins TRBV4-3 to TRBJ2-7, with 7 bases lining up with TRBD1. Germline lookup yields CDR1 LGHNA and CDR2 YSLEER. The CDR3 runs to 16 residues. V shed 5 bases, J shed 2 bases, and the junction held 12 bases outside the gene matches. The CDR3 nucleotides are TGCGCCAGCAGCTACAGTACGACAGGGACCCCCTACGAGCAGTACTTC. It yields the protein CASSYSTTGTPYEQYF.

This clonotype was detected only a few times. The rearrangement links TRBV7-9 to TRBJ1-6, with a weak D call TRBD1 (6 bases). The V gene lost 5 bases and the J gene lost 7 bases, with 12 bases spanning the gap. This CDR3 is 14 amino acids long. Germline V gene data show CDR1 as SEHNR and CDR2 as FQNEAQ (reference sequence). The CDR3 reads CASSPGARNSPLHF. For the CDR3, the DNA is TGTGCCAGCAGCCCAGGGGCTAGGAATTCACCCCTCCACTTT. Complete variable domain (other parts from reference TRBV7-9 and TRBJ1-6): DTGVSQNPRHKITKRGQNVTFRCDPISEHNRLYWYRQTLGQGPEFLTYFQNEAQLEKSRLLSDRFSAERPKGSFSTLEIQRTEQGDSAMYLCASSPGARNSPLHFGNGTRLTVT.